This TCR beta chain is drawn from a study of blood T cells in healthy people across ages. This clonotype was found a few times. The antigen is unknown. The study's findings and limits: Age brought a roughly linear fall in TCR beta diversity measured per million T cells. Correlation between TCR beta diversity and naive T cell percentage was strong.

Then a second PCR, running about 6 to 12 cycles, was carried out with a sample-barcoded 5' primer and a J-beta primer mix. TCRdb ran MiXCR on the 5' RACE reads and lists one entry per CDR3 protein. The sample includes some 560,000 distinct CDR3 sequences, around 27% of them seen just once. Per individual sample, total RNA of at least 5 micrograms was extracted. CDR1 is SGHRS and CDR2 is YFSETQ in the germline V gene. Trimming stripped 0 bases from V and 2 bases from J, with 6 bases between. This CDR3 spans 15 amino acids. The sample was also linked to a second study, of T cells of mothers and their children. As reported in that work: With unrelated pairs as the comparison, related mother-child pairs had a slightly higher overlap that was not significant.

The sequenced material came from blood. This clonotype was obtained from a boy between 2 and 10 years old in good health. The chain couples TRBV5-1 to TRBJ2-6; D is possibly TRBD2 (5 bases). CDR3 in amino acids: CASSLVGAGANVLTF. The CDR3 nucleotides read TGCGCCAGCAGCTTGGTCGGGGCTGGGGCCAACGTCCTGACTTTC.